This T cell receptor beta chain derives from a study of shared clonotypes between healthy human individuals. Study results and limitations: An effect of sequencing depth on clonotype sharing among donors was expected. Estimated richness values were generally larger in naive subsets than in memory subsets.

Regarding this clone: Its antigen is currently unknown.

Per the authors' pipeline: Junction-only immunoSEQ sequences carried no quality scores, so filtering differed. The data were produced by immunoSEQ multiplex PCR, yet TCRdb's version contains in-frame clones alone and is incomplete. The DNA was the basis for D and trimming; V, J and clone size are from that table. The table has fewer than 3 million clones, 85% to 95% seen once. Specimen: naive CD4+ T cells from PBMCs. The subset is: CD45RA+ positively selected. The source is a man between 18 and 35 years old in good health. Some clones in this sample may be carry-over from other donors' samples.

In DNA form, the CDR3 reads TGTGCCAGCAGTTACTCGACGGGCGCAGGTTTTTTT. Residues: CASSYSTGAGFF. J is TRBJ1-4 and V is TRBV6-5; no reliable D call. Germline CDR1 MNHEY, CDR2 SVGAGI. V was shortened by 0 bases and J by 17 bases, with 13 bases between the two germline ends. This CDR3 region has 12 residues.